The rows below give T cell receptor beta chains drawn from one sample of a study of blood T cell repertoires in COVID-19. Using immunoSEQ multiplex PCR, the repertoire was profiled, and TCRdb retains in-frame clones only, with some absent. The sample has about 230,000 clones, approximately 91% seen once. Sample: peripheral blood. These receptors were taken from a woman aged 55-69 years with acute or convalescent COVID-19. Both conserved end residues are trimmed from each CDR3. The D gene is left open where the match is weak.

J	V	D	CDR3
TRBJ1-1	TRBV7-3	.	ASSLYSGGFTEAF
TRBJ2-7	TRBV2	TRBD1	ASKGQGTYEQY
TRBJ2-3	TRBV5-4	.	ASSTRGAPGTQY
TRBJ2-3	TRBV9	.	ASSPRPTDTQY
TRBJ1-4	TRBV9	.	ASSPYGQFATNEKLF
TRBJ2-5	TRBV19	TRBD1	ASTFSGTGARETQY
TRBJ2-1	TRBV27	.	ASRDYSYNEQF
TRBJ2-7	TRBV6-5	TRBD1	ASRRQGDSYEQY
TRBJ2-1	TRBV19	.	ASSIRDSSSYNEQF
TRBJ1-2	TRBV5-8	.	ASSLQGYGYT
TRBJ1-1	TRBV4-1	.	ASSQDWPTSSEAF
TRBJ1-5	TRBV5-8	TRBD1	ASSRDRGLQPQH
TRBJ2-7	TRBV27	TRBD2	ASSSGLVPVEQY
TRBJ2-3	TRBV5-1	.	ASSMDGEFWRTDTQY
TRBJ1-5	TRBV7-9	.	ASSSARTQNQPQH
TRBJ1-3	TRBV28	.	ASTRTVSGNTIY
TRBJ1-2	TRBV19	TRBD1	ASSIRGQGDGYT
TRBJ2-7	TRBV6-2/TRBV6-3	.	ASSYQANIEQY
TRBJ2-7	TRBV7-3	.	ASSLFERSEQY
TRBJ1-1	TRBV18	.	ASSQEKTGTLNTEAF
TRBJ2-2	TRBV29-1	TRBD2	SVEGSGVENTGELF
TRBJ1-1	TRBV2	TRBD1	ASEERTGDTEAF
TRBJ1-1	TRBV28	.	ASSFQRGGITEAF
TRBJ1-2	TRBV14	TRBD1	ASSGDRGNYGYT
TRBJ1-4	TRBV11-2	TRBD1	ASSFAGQVNEKLF
TRBJ2-5	TRBV5-1	TRBD2	ATRQGLLAGGGETQY
TRBJ1-2	TRBV28	.	ASRQWGGYT